This TCR beta chain was documented in a study of cytomegalovirus exposure and HLA in healthy donors. The trim removed 3 bases at V and 4 bases at J, leaving 5 bases unmatched. The CDR3 runs 14 residues. The germline V gene has CDR1 LNHNV and CDR2 YYDKDF (reference sequence). About this clone: The antigen is undetermined.

The primer mix had 60 Vbeta and 13 Jbeta primers. The data were produced by immunoSEQ multiplex PCR, yet TCRdb's version contains in-frame clones alone and is incomplete. Among over 150,000 clones listed, around four fifths were seen once. Study-level findings and limits: Later on, a genetic analysis was performed. It linked a missense variant in DCLRE1C with V- and J-gene trimming of TCR beta. In a later analysis, at a false discovery rate of 0.05, 17,000 or so TCR beta sequences matched HLA alleles.

Source material: PBMCs. The V call is TRBV15, the J call TRBJ1-1, with TRBD1 matching 7 bases. This receptor was obtained from an older woman in good health and CMV-seropositive. Here the CDR3 reads CATSRITGVTEAFF. In nucleotides, the CDR3 is TGTGCCACCAGCAGGATCACAGGGGTCACTGAAGCTTTCTTT.